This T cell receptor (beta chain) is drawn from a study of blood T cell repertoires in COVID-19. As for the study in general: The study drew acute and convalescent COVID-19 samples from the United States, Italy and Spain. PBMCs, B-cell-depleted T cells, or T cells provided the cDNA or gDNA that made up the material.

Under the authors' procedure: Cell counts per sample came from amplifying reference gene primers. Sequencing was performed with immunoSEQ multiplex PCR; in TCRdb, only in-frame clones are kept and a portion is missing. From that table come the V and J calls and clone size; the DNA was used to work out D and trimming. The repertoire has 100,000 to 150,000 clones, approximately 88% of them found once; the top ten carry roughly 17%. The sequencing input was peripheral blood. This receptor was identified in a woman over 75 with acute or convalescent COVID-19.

CDR3 in amino acids: CASSARTTDNYGYTF. DNA for the CDR3: TGTGCCAGCAGCGCCAGAACGACAGATAACTATGGCTACACCTTC. The rearrangement joins TRBV14 to TRBJ1-2; TRBD1 might be the D (5 bases). The length of the CDR3 is 15 residues. Germline V gives CDR1 SGHDN, CDR2 FVKESK. Between the trimmed V and J ends, which lost 5 bases and 1 base, there was a span of 14 bases.